The sequence of this T cell receptor beta chain was determined in a study of vaccination and CD4 T cells after COVID-19. Study context: The convalescents included six males and four females, and among them two were Hispanic while seven were Caucasian. Overall study results and limits: Sampling was limited to relatively few convalescent patients, with no early post-infection timepoints studied.

This clonotype has a handful of counts. What it binds is unknown. Looked up from germline, CDR1 is SNHLY and CDR2 is FYNNEI. CDR3 size: 14 residues. V was cut by 6 bases and J by 5 bases, with 16 bases left in between. Oncomine TCR Beta short-read sequencing was applied to DNA from cultured CD4+ T cells. Cultured CD4+ T cells yielded the extracted genomic DNA. MiXCR, run by TCRdb on the PCR reads, gives a single entry per CDR3 protein. The repertoire holds tens of thousands of distinct CDR3 sequences, with under 75% as singletons. Treatment defined: approximately 10-day PBMC culture with coronavirus spike peptide pools or control peptides (ViraFEST assay).

The specimen was CD4+ T cells from blood, cultured in vitro. The TCR was taken from a human donor who had recovered from COVID-19. This chain joins TRBV2 and TRBJ2-5, with D possibly matching TRBD1 (5 bases). Written as DNA, the CDR3 is TGTGCCAGCAGACTCGGACAAGGTGTGGAGACCCAGTACTTC. Its translation is CASRLGQGVETQYF.